One sample yielded the 13 T cell receptor beta chains listed below, sequenced in a study of identical twins. TCRdb independently ran MiXCR on the 5' RACE reads; one entry per CDR3 protein. The table shows more than 650,000 distinct CDR3 sequences, with around 6% occurring only once. The sequencing input was naive T cells sorted from blood. These receptors all stem from a man between 18 and 29 years old in good health.

This clonotype was observed many times. This chain uses TRBV5-6 with TRBJ1-1, with a tentative D call TRBD1 (6 bases). The CDR3 totals 17 residues. Germline lookup yields CDR1 SGHDT and CDR2 YYEEEE. V lost 4 bases, J lost 1 base, and 20 bases lay in between. The CDR3 spells CASSLPTGTSTNTEAFF. CDR3 bases: TGTGCCAGCAGCCTACCGACAGGCACCTCAACGAACACTGAAGCTTTCTTT.

This clonotype showed up many times. This chain links TRBV12-3 or TRBV12-4 with TRBJ2-7, with D hard to call. V gave up 6 bases and J gave up 6 bases, with 15 bases separating them. The CDR3 spans 13 residues. CDR3 DNA sequence: TGTGCCAGCAGCGCCCCCCCCGGGTTCGAGCAGTACGTC. Translation gives CASSAPPGFEQYV.

Only a few counts were recorded for this clonotype. This sequence joins TRBV6-1 and TRBJ2-1, with D tentatively TRBD1 or TRBD2 (5 bases each). V lost 9 bases to trimming and J lost 8 bases, with 20 bases between them. Germline assignment: CDR1 MNHNS and CDR2 SASEGT. This CDR3 comprises 14 residues. The CDR3 nucleotides are TGTGCCAGTCAAGTCTGGGCAGGGCGGGATGAGCAGTTCTTC. Translation: CASQVWAGRDEQFF.

This clonotype came up many times. This rearrangement joins TRBV6-5 to TRBJ2-7, with 9 bases aligning to TRBD1. The CDR3 extends over 16 amino acids. After removal of 1 base from V and 2 bases from J, the junction contained 6 bases not matched to a gene. Germline lookup yields CDR1 MNHEY and CDR2 SVGAGI. DNA for the CDR3: TGTGCCAGCAGTTACTTTTCCGGGACAGGGACCTACGAGCAGTACTTC. It yields the protein CASSYFSGTGTYEQYF.

The CDR3 region is CASSHLATVGDEQFF. CDR3 coding DNA: TGCGCCAGCAGCCACCTAGCGACGGTAGGCGATGAGCAGTTCTTC. The chain has TRBV4-3 and TRBJ2-1; TRBD2 is a possible D gene (6 bases). V was clipped by 3 bases and J by 8 bases, with 17 bases between them. The CDR3 spans 15 residues. The V gene's germline CDR1 is LGHNA and CDR2 YSLEER.

This clonotype was detected many times. The chain employs TRBV20-1 and TRBJ2-5; TRBD1 matches 9 bases. From germline, CDR1 is DFQATT and CDR2 SNEGSKA (reference sequence). This CDR3 region has 15 residues. J lost 4 bases, V lost 3 bases, and 9 bases had no gene match. Here the CDR3 reads CSASPPGTGTETQYF. The CDR3 nucleotides are TGCAGTGCTAGCCCACCTGGGACAGGGACAGAGACCCAGTACTTC.

The V gene is TRBV20-1, the J gene TRBJ2-5; the D gene is possibly TRBD1 (6 bases). Trimming left V 0 bases short and J 2 bases short, with 19 bases between. Germline values: CDR1 DFQATT, CDR2 SNEGSKA (reference sequence). The CDR3 is 17 residues long. In DNA, the CDR3 is TGCAGTGCTAGAGACGTAACCGGGACACACAATCAAGAGACCCAGTACTTC. It yields the protein CSARDVTGTHNQETQYF.

In this sample, this clonotype turned up a few times. The chain uses TRBV25-1 and TRBJ2-1, with D uncertain. The V gene's germline CDR1 is MGHDK and CDR2 SYGVNS. The CDR3 loop spans 14 amino acids. The V end was cut by 1 base, the J end by 5 bases, with 9 bases between. The CDR3 DNA is TGTGCCAGCAGTGAATTTCTCGGTCACAATGAGCAGTTCTTC. This sequence encodes CASSEFLGHNEQFF.

The V and J genes are TRBV7-2 and TRBJ2-7; D is ambiguous. The CDR3 extends over 14 amino acids. The germline gives CDR1 SGHTA, CDR2 FQGNSA. V gave up 1 base and J gave up 2 bases, with 9 bases separating them. CDR3 loop: CASSLERGTYEQYF. DNA of the CDR3: TGTGCCAGCAGCTTAGAACGCGGCACCTACGAGCAGTACTTC.

Ten or more counts support this clonotype. The chain couples TRBV3-1 to TRBJ2-7, with a weak D call TRBD2 (5 bases). The CDR3 has 14 amino acids. V was shortened by 0 bases and J by 2 bases, with 8 bases between the two germline ends. The germline CDR1 and CDR2 sequences are LGHDT and YNNKEL (reference sequence). The CDR3 nucleotides read TGTGCCAGCAGCCAAGATCCGGGAACCTACGAGCAGTACTTC. Translation: CASSQDPGTYEQYF.

There are many counts of this clonotype. V usage is TRBV6-2 or TRBV6-3 and J usage is TRBJ2-1, with 10 bases that match TRBD2. Per germline, CDR1 MNHEY and CDR2 SVGEGT. There are 15 residues in the CDR3. After removal of 5 bases from V and 7 bases from J, the junction contained 8 bases not matched to a gene. CDR3 residues: CASSLSGRALNEQFF. The CDR3 region has the DNA TGTGCCAGCAGTCTAAGCGGGAGGGCCTTGAATGAGCAGTTCTTC.

In its sample, this clonotype was seen a few times. This sequence joins TRBV7-2 and TRBJ1-2; maybe TRBD1 (6 bases). The CDR3 spans 16 residues. Trimming shortened V by 3 bases and J by 4 bases, and 18 bases separated the two germline ends. From germline, CDR1 is SGHTA and CDR2 FQGNSA. The CDR3 nucleotides read TGTGCCAGCAGCTTTTCCCCAACCCAGGGGAGCTATGGCTACACCTTC. Translating gives CASSFSPTQGSYGYTF.

This chain joins TRBV11-2 and TRBJ2-7, with D tentatively TRBD2 (5 bases). The CDR3 consists of 15 residues. Germline V CDR1 and CDR2: SGHAT, FQNNGV. V gave up 5 bases and J gave up 1 base, with 15 bases separating them. The CDR3 spells CASSPTGSPSYEQYV. CDR3 in DNA: TGTGCCAGCAGCCCTACGGGGTCACCTTCCTACGAGCAGTACGTC.